This TCR beta chain was observed in a study of blood T cell repertoires in COVID-19. Study-wide background: Donors in the United States, Italy and Spain gave samples during acute or convalescent COVID-19. From T cells, B-cell-depleted T cells, or PBMCs came the material, which was cDNA or gDNA.

Profiling relied on immunoSEQ multiplex PCR, and the TCRdb table lists in-frame clones only, not all of them. Found here are fewer than 150,000 clones, roughly four fifths of them singletons; the top ten hold 10% to 12%. The clonotype comes from a human donor in a cohort sampled during active COVID-19. The sample consisted of peripheral blood.

The CDR3 sequence: CAWSSGVIPYEQYF. The DNA of the CDR3 is TGTGCCTGGAGTTCGGGTGTAATTCCCTACGAGCAGTACTTC. The chain couples TRBV30 to TRBJ2-7; D ambiguous. Trimming shortened V by 2 bases and J by 2 bases, and 13 bases separated the two germline ends. The CDR3 has 14 amino acids. The germline V gene has CDR1 GTSNPN and CDR2 SVGIG (reference sequence).